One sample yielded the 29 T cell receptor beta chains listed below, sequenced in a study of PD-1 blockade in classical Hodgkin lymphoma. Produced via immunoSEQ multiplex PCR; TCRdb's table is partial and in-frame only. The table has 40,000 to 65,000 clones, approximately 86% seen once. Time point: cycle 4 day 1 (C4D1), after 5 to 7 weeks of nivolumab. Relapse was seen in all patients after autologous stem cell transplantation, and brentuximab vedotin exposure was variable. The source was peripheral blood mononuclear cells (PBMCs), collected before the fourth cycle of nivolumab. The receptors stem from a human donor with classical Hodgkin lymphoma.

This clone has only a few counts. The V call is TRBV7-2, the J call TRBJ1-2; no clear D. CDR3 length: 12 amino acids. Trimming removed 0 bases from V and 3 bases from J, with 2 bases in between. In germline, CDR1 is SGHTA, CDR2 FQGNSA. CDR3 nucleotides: TGTGCCAGCAGCTTAGCTGACTATGGCTACACCTTC. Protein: CASSLADYGYTF. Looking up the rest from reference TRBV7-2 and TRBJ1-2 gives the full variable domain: GAGVSQSPSNKVTEKGKDVELRCDPISGHTALYWYRQSLGQGLEFLIYFQGNSAPDKSGLPSDRFSAERTGGSVSTLTIQRTQQEDSAVYLCASSLADYGYTFGSGTRLTVV.

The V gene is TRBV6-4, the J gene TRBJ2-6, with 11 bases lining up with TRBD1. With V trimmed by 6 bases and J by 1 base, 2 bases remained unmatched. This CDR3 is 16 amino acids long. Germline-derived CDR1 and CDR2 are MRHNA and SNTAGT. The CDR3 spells CASRDRGLSGANVLTF. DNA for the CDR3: TGTGCCAGCAGGGACAGGGGGCTTTCTGGGGCCAACGTCCTGACTTTC.

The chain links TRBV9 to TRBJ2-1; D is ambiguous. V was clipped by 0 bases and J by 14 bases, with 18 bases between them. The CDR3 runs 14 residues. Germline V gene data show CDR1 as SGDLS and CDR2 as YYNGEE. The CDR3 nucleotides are TGTGCCAGCAGCGTAGAATGGGCAGGCGGACGGAAGTTCTTC. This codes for CASSVEWAGGRKFF.

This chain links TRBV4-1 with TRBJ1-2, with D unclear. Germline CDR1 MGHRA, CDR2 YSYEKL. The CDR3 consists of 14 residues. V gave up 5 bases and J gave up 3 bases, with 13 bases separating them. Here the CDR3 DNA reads TGCGCCAGCAGCGTGGGAGACCGCGACTATGGCTACACCTTC. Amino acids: CASSVGDRDYGYTF.

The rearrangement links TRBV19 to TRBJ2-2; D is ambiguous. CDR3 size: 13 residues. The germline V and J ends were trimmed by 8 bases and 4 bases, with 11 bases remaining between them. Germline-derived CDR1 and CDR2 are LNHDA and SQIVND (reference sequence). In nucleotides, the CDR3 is TGTGCCAGTGGGGTTTCAAGCACCGGGGAGCTGTTTTTT. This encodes CASGVSSTGELFF.

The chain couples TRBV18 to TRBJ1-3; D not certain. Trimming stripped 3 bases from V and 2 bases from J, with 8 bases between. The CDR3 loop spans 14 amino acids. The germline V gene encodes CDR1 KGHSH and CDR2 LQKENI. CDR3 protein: CASSPGSTGNTIYF. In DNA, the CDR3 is TGTGCCAGCTCACCGGGCAGCACTGGAAACACCATATATTTT.

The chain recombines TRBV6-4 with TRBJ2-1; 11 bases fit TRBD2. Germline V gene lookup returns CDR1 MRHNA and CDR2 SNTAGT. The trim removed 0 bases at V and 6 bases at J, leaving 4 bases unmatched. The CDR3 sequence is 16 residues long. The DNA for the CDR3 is TGTGCCAGCAGTGACTCACTAGCGGGGGATTTCAATGAGCAGTTCTTC. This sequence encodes CASSDSLAGDFNEQFF.

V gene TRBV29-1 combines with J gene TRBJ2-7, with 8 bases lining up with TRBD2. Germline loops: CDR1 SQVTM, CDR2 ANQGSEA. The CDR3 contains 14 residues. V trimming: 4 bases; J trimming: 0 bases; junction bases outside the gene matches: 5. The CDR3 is CSVGGSGSSYEQYF. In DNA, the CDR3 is TGCAGCGTTGGAGGAAGCGGGAGCTCCTACGAGCAGTACTTC.

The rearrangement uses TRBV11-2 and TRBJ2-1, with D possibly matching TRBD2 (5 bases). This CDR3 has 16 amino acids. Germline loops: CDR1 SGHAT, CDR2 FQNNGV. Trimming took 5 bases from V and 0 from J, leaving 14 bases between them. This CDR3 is CASSVRRTSSYNEQFF. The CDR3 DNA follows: TGTGCCAGCAGCGTCCGGAGGACCAGCTCCTACAATGAGCAGTTCTTC.

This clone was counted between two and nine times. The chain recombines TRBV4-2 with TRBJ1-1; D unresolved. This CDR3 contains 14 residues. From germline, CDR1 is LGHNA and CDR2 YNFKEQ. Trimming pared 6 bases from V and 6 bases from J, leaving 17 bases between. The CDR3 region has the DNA TGTGCCAGCAGTGGCTTGGAGGGCAACGCTGAAGCTTTCTTT. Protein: CASSGLEGNAEAFF.

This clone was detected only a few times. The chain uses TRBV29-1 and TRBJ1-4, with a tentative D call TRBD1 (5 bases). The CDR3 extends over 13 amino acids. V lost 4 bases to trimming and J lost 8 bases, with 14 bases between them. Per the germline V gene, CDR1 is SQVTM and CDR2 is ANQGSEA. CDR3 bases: TGCAGCGTTGTTGGGGGGGGAAGCGAAAAACTGTTTTTT. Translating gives CSVVGGGSEKLFF.

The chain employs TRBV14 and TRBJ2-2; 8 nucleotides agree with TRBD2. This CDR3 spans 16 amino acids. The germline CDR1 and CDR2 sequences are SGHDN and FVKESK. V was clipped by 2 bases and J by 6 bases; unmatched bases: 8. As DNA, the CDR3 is TGTGCCAGCAGCCAAATGTCGGGAGGGCCGGCCGGGGAGCTGTTTTTT. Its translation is CASSQMSGGPAGELFF. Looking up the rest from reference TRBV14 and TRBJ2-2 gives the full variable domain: EAGVTQFPSHSVIEKGQTVTLRCDPISGHDNLYWYRRVMGKEIKFLLHFVKESKQDESGMPNNRFLAERTGGTYSTLKVQPAELEDSGVYFCASSQMSGGPAGELFFGEGSRLTVL.

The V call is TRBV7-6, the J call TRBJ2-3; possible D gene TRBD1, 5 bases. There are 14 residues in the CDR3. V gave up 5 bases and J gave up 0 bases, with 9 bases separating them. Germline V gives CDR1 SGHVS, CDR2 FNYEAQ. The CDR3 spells CASSARGSTDTQYF. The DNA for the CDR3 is TGTGCCAGCAGCGCAAGGGGAAGCACAGATACGCAGTATTTT. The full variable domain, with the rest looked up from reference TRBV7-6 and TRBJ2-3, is GAGVSQSPRYKVTKRGQDVALRCDPISGHVSLYWYRQALGQGPEFLTYFNYEAQQDKSGLPNDRFSAERPEGSISTLTIQRTEQRDSAMYRCASSARGSTDTQYFGPGTRLTVL.

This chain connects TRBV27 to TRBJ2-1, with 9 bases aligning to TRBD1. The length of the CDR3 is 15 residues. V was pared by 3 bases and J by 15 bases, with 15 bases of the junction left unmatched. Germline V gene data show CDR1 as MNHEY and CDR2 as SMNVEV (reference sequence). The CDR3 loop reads CASSFYPRPGTGMFF. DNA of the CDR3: TGTGCCAGCAGTTTCTACCCTCGACCCGGGACAGGGATGTTCTTC.

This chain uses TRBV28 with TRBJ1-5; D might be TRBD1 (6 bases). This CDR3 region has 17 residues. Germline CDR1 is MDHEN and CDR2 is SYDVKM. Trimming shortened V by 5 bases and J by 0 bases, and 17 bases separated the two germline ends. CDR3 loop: CASSAYGGSNSNQPQHF. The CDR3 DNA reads TGTGCCAGCAGTGCCTACGGGGGCTCTAATAGCAATCAGCCCCAGCATTTT.

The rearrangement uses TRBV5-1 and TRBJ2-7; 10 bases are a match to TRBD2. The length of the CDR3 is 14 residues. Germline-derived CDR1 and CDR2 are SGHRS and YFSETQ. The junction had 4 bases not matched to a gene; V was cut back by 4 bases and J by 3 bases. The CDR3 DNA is TGCGCCAGCAGCGAGCGGGAGGGGTTCTACGAGCAGTACTTC. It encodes CASSEREGFYEQYF.

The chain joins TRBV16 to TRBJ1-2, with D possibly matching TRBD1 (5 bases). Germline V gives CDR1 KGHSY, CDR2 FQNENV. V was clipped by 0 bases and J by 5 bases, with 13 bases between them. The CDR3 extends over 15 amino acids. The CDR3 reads CASSQSVGAGYGYTF. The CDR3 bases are TGTGCCAGCAGCCAATCGGTTGGGGCAGGGTATGGCTACACCTTC.

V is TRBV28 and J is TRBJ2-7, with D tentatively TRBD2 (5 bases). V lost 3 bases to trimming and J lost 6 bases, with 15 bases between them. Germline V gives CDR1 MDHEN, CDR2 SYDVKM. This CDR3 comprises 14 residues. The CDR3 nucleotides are TGTGCCAGCAGTTTTGCGGGTAAGGCTTTCGAGCAGTACTTC. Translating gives CASSFAGKAFEQYF. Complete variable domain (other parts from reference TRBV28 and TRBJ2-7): DVKVTQSSRYLVKRTGEKVFLECVQDMDHENMFWYRQDPGLGLRLIYFSYDVKMKEKGDIPEGYSVSREKKERFSLILESASTNQTSMYLCASSFAGKAFEQYFGPGTRLTVT.

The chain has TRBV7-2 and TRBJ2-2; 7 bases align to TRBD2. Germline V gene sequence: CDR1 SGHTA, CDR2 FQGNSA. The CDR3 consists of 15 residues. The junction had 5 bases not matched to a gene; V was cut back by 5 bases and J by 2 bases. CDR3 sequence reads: CASSPGLVNTGELFF. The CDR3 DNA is TGTGCCAGCAGCCCAGGACTAGTAAACACCGGGGAGCTGTTTTTT.

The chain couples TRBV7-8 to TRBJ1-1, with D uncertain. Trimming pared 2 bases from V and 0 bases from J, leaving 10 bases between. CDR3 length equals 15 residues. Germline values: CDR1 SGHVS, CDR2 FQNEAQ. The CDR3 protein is CASSLSPGVNTEAFF. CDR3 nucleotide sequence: TGTGCCAGCAGCTTATCGCCCGGGGTGAACACTGAAGCTTTCTTT.

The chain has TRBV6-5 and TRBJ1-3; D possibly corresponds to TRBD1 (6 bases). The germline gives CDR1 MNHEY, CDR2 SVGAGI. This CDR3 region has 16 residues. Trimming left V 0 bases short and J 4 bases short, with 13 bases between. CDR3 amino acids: CASSYSTGTIGNTIYF. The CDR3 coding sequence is TGTGCCAGCAGTTACTCGACCGGGACAATAGGAAACACCATATATTTT.

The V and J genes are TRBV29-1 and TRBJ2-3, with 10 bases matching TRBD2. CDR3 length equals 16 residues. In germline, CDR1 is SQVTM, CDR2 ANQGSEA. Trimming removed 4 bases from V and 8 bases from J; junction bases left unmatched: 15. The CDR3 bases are TGCAGCGTTGGACAGAGACGGACTAGCGGAGGGGGTACGCAGTATTTT. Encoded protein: CSVGQRRTSGGGTQYF.

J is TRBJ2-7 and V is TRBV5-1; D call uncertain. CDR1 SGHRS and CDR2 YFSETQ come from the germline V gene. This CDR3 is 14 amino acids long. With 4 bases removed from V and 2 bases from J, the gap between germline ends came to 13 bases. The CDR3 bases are TGCGCCAGCAGCCTCGTCACCCCAACCTACGAGCAGTACTTC. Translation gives CASSLVTPTYEQYF.

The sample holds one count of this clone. This chain's CDR3 is CASSLDRDKLTEAFF. The DNA for the CDR3 is TGTGCCAGCAGCTTGGACAGGGACAAATTAACTGAAGCTTTCTTT. The chain links TRBV5-8 to TRBJ1-1; D possibly corresponds to TRBD1 (6 bases). This CDR3 region has 15 residues. V dropped 0 bases and J dropped 5 bases, with 14 bases sitting between them. From germline, CDR1 is SGHTS and CDR2 YDEGEE.

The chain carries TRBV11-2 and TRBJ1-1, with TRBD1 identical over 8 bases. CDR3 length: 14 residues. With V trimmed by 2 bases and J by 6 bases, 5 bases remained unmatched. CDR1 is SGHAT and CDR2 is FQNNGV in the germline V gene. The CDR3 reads CASSLNLDRAEAFF. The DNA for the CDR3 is TGTGCCAGCAGCTTAAATCTGGACAGGGCTGAAGCTTTCTTT.

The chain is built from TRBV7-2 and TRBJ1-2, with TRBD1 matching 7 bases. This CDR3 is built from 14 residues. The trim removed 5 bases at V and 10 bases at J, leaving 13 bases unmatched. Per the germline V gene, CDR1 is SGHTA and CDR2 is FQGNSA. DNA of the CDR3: TGTGCCAGCAGCCCTCGACAGGGTAAAGAAGACTACACCTTC. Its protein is CASSPRQGKEDYTF.

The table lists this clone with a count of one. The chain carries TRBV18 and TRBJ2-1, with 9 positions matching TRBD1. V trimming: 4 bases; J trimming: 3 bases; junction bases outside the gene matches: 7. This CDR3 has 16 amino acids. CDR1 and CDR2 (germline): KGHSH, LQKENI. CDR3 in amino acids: CASSLTRDRDYNEQFF. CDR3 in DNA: TGTGCCAGCTCACTGACTCGGGACAGGGACTACAATGAGCAGTTCTTC.

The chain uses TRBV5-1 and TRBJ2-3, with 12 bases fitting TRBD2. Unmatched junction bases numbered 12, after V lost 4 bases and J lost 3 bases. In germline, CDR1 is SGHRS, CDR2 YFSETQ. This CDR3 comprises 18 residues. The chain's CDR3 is CASSRTARTSGITDTQYF. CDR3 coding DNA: TGCGCCAGCAGCCGAACGGCCCGGACTAGCGGGATTACAGATACGCAGTATTTT.

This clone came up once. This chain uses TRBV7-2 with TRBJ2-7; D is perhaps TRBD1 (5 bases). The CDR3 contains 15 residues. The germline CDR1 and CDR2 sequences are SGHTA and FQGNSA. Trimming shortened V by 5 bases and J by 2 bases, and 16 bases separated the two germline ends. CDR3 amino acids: CASSQGRASTYEQYF. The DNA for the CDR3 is TGTGCCAGCAGCCAGGGTCGAGCATCCACCTACGAGCAGTACTTC.